The 3 T cell receptor beta chains given below trace back to one sample, sequenced in a study of cytomegalovirus exposure and HLA in healthy donors. It was with 60 Vbeta and 13 Jbeta primers that the PCR ran. Assay: immunoSEQ multiplex PCR; the TCRdb copy retains only in-frame clones and omits some. The sample consists of about 150,000 clones, roughly 75% of them appearing once. The sample comprised PBMCs. Receptor source: a man aged 18 to 29 in good health and CMV-seronegative.

This clone has a handful of counts. V gene TRBV14 combines with J gene TRBJ1-4; D is ambiguous. V was cut by 0 bases and J by 3 bases, with 5 bases left in between. The CDR3 consists of 14 residues. Germline-derived CDR1 and CDR2 are SGHDN and FVKESK. The CDR3 bases are TGTGCCAGCAGCCAAGAAGGAGCTAATGAAAAACTGTTTTTT. Translated, it gives CASSQEGANEKLFF.

The chain has TRBV27 and TRBJ2-3; 9 positions agree with TRBD1. V shed 6 bases and J 0 bases; nucleotides not matched to a gene: 4. Germline CDR1 is MNHEY and CDR2 is SMNVEV (reference sequence). There are 15 residues in the CDR3. The CDR3 is CASRRTGASTDTQYF. CDR3 nucleotide sequence: TGTGCCAGCAGGAGGACAGGGGCCAGCACAGATACGCAGTATTTT.

V and J are TRBV30 and TRBJ2-2; TRBD1 is a possible D gene (5 bases). This CDR3 comprises 15 residues. From germline, CDR1 is GTSNPN and CDR2 SVGIG (reference sequence). With 1 base removed from V and 6 bases from J, the gap between germline ends came to 15 bases. Here the CDR3 DNA reads TGTGCCTGGAGTGCGTCGTTCCAAGGGGCCGGGGAGCTGTTTTTT. Translation: CAWSASFQGAGELFF. The full variable domain, its missing parts supplied by reference TRBV30 and TRBJ2-2, is SQTIHQWPATLVQPVGSPLSLECTVEGTSNPNLYWYRQAAGRGLQLLFYSVGIGQISSEVPQNLSASRPQDRQFILSSKKLLLSDSGFYLCAWSASFQGAGELFFGEGSRLTVL.